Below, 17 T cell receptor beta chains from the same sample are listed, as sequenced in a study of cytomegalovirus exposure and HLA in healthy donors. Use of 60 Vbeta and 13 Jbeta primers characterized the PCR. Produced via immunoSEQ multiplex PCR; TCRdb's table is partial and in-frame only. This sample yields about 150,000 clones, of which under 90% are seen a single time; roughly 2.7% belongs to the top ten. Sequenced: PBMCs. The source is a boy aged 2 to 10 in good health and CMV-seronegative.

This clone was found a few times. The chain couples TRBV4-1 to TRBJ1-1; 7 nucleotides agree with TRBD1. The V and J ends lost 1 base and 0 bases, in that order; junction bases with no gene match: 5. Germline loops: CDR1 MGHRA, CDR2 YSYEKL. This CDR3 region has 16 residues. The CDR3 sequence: CASSQGAGGMNTEAFF. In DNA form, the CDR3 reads TGCGCCAGCAGCCAAGGAGCAGGGGGTATGAACACTGAAGCTTTCTTT.

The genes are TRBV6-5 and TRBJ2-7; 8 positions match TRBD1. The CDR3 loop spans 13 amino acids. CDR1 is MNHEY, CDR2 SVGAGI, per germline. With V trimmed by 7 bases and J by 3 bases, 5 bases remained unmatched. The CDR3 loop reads CASNKDRGYEQYF. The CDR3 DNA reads TGTGCCAGCAACAAAGACAGGGGCTACGAGCAGTACTTC.

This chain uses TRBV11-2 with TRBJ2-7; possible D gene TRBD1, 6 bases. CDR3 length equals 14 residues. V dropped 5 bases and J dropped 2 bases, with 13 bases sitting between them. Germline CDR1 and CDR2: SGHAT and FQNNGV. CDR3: CASSMLQGPYEQYF. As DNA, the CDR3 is TGTGCCAGCAGCATGCTACAGGGTCCCTACGAGCAGTACTTC.

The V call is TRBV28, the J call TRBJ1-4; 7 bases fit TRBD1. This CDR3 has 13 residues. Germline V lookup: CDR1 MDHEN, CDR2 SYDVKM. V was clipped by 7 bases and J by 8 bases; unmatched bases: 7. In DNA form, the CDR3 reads TGTGCCAGCAAAGACAGGGAAGACGAAAAACTGTTTTTT. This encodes CASKDREDEKLFF.

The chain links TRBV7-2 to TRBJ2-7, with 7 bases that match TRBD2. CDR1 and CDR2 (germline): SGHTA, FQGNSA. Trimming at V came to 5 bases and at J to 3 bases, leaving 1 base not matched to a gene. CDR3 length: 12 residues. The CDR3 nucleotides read TGTGCCAGCAGCCCGGGGGGCTACGAGCAGTACTTC. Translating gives CASSPGGYEQYF.

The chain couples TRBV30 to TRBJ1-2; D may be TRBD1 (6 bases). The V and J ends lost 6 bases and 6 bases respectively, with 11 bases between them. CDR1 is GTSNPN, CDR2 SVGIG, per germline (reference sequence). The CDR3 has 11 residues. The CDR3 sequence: CACTGTHGYTF. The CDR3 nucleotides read TGTGCCTGTACAGGGACCCATGGCTACACCTTC.

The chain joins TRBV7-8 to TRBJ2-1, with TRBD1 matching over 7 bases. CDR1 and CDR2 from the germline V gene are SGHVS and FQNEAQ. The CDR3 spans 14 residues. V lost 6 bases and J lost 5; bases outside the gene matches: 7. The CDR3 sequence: CASSSNTGDNEQFF. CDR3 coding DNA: TGTGCCAGCAGTTCGAACACAGGGGACAATGAGCAGTTCTTC. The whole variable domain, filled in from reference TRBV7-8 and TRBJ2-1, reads GAGVSQSPRYKVAKRGQDVALRCDPISGHVSLFWYQQALGQGPEFLTYFQNEAQLDKSGLPSDRFFAERPEGSVSTLKIQRTQQEDSAVYLCASSSNTGDNEQFFGPGTRLTVL.

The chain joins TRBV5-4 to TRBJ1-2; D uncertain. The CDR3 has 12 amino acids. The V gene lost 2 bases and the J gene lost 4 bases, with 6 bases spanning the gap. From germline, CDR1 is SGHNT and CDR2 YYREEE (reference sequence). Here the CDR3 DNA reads TGTGCCAGCAGCTTCCCGGGCTATGGCTACACCTTC. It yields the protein CASSFPGYGYTF.

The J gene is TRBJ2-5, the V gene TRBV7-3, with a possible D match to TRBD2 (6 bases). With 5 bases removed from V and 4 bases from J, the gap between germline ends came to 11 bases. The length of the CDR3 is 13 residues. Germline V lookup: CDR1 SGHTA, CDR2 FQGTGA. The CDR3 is CASSRGSGETQYF. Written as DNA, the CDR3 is TGTGCCAGCAGCCGGGGTAGCGGAGAGACCCAGTACTTC.

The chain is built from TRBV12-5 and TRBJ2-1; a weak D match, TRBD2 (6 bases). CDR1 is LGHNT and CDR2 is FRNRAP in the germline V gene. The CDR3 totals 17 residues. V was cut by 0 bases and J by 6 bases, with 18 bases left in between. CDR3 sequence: CASGLVVQGLSSNEQFF. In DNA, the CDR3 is TGTGCTAGTGGTTTGGTAGTTCAGGGACTTTCAAGCAATGAGCAGTTCTTC.

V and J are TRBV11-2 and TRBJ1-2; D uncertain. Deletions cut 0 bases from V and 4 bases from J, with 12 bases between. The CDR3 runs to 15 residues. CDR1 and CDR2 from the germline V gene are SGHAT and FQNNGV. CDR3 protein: CASSLDLDGVYGYTF. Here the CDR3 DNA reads TGTGCCAGCAGCTTAGATCTGGACGGGGTCTATGGCTACACCTTC.

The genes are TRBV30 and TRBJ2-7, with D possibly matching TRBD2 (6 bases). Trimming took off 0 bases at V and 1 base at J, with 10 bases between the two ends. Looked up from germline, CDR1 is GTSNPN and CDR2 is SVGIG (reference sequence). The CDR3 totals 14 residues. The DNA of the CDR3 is TGTGCCTGGAGTGTCGGCGGGGTTTCCTACGAGCAGTACTTC. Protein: CAWSVGGVSYEQYF.

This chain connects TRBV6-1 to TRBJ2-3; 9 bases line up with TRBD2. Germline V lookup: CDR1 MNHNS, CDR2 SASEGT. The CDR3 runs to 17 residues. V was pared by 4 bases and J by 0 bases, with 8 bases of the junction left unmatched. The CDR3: CASSALVAGESTDTQYF. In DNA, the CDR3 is TGTGCCAGCAGTGCCTTGGTAGCGGGGGAGAGCACAGATACGCAGTATTTT.

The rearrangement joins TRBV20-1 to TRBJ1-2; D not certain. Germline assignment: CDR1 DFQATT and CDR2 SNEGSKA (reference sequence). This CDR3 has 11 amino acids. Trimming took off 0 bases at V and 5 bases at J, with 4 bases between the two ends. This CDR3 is CSARDQYGYTF. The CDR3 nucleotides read TGCAGTGCTAGAGATCAATATGGCTACACCTTC.

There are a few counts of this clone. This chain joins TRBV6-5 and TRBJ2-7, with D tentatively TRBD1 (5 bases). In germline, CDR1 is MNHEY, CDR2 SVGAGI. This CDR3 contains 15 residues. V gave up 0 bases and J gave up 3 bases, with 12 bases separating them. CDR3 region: CASSYSRSGFYEQYF. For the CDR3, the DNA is TGTGCCAGCAGTTACTCGAGATCAGGGTTCTACGAGCAGTACTTC.

CDR3 coding DNA: TGTGCCAGCAGGGCCTCCTACGAGCAGTACTTC. Its protein is CASRASYEQYF. The chain employs TRBV2 and TRBJ2-7; D ambiguous. This CDR3 spans 11 amino acids. Trimming removed 6 bases at V and 0 bases at J, with 3 bases between. The V gene's germline CDR1 is SNHLY and CDR2 FYNNEI.

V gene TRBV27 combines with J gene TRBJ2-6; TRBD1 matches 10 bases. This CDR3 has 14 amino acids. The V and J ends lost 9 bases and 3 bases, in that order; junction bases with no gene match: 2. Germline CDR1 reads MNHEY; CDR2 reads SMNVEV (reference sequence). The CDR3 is CASGQGDGANVLTF. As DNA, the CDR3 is TGTGCCAGTGGACAGGGGGATGGGGCCAACGTCCTGACTTTC.